This T cell receptor (beta chain) was profiled in a study of T cell repertoires in aging, cancer and after chemotherapy. The wider study: About 9.1 million TCR reads were in the whole dataset.

The CDR3 covers 15 residues. The J segment lost 2 bases and the V segment lost 6 bases, leaving 5 bases of the junction unmatched. Germline CDR1 is MNHEY and CDR2 is SVGAGI. The template was genomic DNA from peripheral blood, not RNA. Points from the study as a whole: Age-matched healthy donors had significantly more diverse, less clonal blood TCR repertoires than untreated cancer patients. Median generation probability rose over the chemotherapy interval in each cancer cohort, suggesting rebound thymic output.

Notes on this clonotype: What it binds is unknown.

A mixed TRB-A/B primer pool amplified rearranged TRB by multiplex touch-down PCR. TCRdb itself ran the multiplex PCR reads through MiXCR, one entry per CDR3 protein. The data show a few thousand distinct CDR3 sequences, around 24% seen once. This receptor was obtained from a human donor with a solid tumor. What was sequenced was blood. The chain combines TRBV6-5 with TRBJ1-5; the match to TRBD1 covers 9 bases. The CDR3 loop reads CASRRDRAGNQPQHF. The CDR3 nucleotides are TGTGCCAGCAGGCGGGACAGGGCCGGCAATCAGCCCCAGCATTTT.